Listed below are T cell receptor beta chains from one sample, sequenced in a study of spatial heterogeneity in lung cancer. MiXCR, applied by TCRdb to the 5' RACE reads, yields one record per CDR3 protein. Of 9,500 to 12,000 distinct CDR3 sequences listed, about 24% are singletons. The specimen was PBMCs, collected at surgery. These TCRs come from a female donor with early-stage non-small cell lung cancer. CDR3s include the opening cysteine and the closing phenylalanine or tryptophan. Each record gives: J gene, clone size, D gene, V gene, CDR3 protein, CDR3 DNA. A D gene is named only where the DNA matches it firmly. Clone sizes are given selectively: once, few, many, or a class where the clone is expanded.

TRBJ2-7,.,.,TRBV27,CASSPGIEQYF,TGTGCCAGCAGCCCAGGGATCGAGCAGTACTTC
TRBJ2-1,.,.,TRBV21-1,CASSSGLASYEQFF,TGTGCCAGCAGCTCGGGACTAGCGAGCTATGAGCAGTTCTTC
TRBJ2-7,few,TRBD1,TRBV12-3/TRBV12-4,CASSLGLGQGGGEQYF,TGTGCCAGCAGTTTAGGTCTGGGACAGGGTGGAGGTGAGCAGTACTTC
TRBJ2-3,.,.,TRBV4-1,CASSQERRLTDTQYF,TGCGCCAGCAGCCAAGAGAGACGGCTCACAGATACGCAGTATTTT
TRBJ2-5,many,.,TRBV29-1,CSVDRAGLEETQYF,TGCAGCGTTGATCGGGCAGGGTTAGAAGAGACCCAGTACTTC
TRBJ1-2,.,.,TRBV20-1,CSARDRFDTF,TGCAGTGCTAGAGATCGATTTGACACCTTC
TRBJ1-2,.,.,TRBV10-3,CATASLGDSYGYTF,TGTGCCACGGCGTCCTTGGGGGACTCCTATGGCTACACCTTC
TRBJ2-5,medium-sized,TRBD2,TRBV20-1,CSLETSGRRGSETQYF,TGCAGCCTTGAGACTAGCGGCCGGAGGGGGTCCGAGACCCAGTACTTC
TRBJ1-2,few,.,TRBV28,CASSFSGTYGYTF,TGTGCCAGCAGTTTTTCAGGAACCTATGGCTACACCTTC
TRBJ2-1,medium-sized,.,TRBV24-1,CATSDSGTDNEQFF,TGTGCCACCAGTGACTCCGGGACGGACAATGAGCAGTTCTTC
TRBJ2-7,once,.,TRBV5-1,CASSPWELSYEQYF,TGCGCCAGCAGCCCCTGGGAACTCTCCTACGAGCAGTACTTC
TRBJ2-1,.,.,TRBV27,CASSLDPSYNEQFF,TGTGCCAGCAGTTTAGATCCGTCCTACAATGAGCAGTTCTTC
TRBJ1-3,.,TRBD1,TRBV5-1,CASSLAGTGRSTIYF,TGCGCCAGCAGCTTGGCGGGGACAGGGAGATCCACCATATATTTT
TRBJ2-7,few,TRBD1,TRBV19,CASSSGQGSYEQYF,TGTGCCAGTAGTAGCGGACAGGGAAGCTACGAGCAGTACTTC
TRBJ2-7,.,TRBD2,TRBV20-1,CSARDGLAGNEQYF,TGCAGTGCTAGAGATGGCCTAGCGGGAAACGAGCAGTACTTC
TRBJ2-2,.,TRBD2,TRBV20-1,CSARGGRDAGELFF,TGCAGTGCTAGAGGCGGGAGGGACGCCGGGGAGCTGTTTTTT